What follows describes a single T cell receptor beta chain. Its antigen is not known. The CDR3 is 14 residues long. V lost 4 bases, J lost 5 bases, and 14 bases lay in between. This sample was taken from a study of type 1 regulatory T cells. Study-level information: T-allo10 is a Tr1-enriched, alloantigen-specific CD4 T cell product made in vitro.

Using its own MiXCR run on the reads, TCRdb lists one record per CDR3 protein. The sample yields 25,000 or so distinct CDR3 sequences, 55% to 80% seen once. The sample was cultured T cells, either the whole culture or a sorted T cell fraction (not recorded which). Subset described: Tr1-enriched cell product generated in vitro against host alloantigens. This chain uses TRBV12-3 or TRBV12-4 with TRBJ2-5; D gene uncertain. The origin of this receptor is a human donor in good health. CDR3 in DNA: TGTGCCAGCAGTTCCCCCGTTCTGTGGGAGACCCAGTACTTC. Protein sequence: CASSSPVLWETQYF.